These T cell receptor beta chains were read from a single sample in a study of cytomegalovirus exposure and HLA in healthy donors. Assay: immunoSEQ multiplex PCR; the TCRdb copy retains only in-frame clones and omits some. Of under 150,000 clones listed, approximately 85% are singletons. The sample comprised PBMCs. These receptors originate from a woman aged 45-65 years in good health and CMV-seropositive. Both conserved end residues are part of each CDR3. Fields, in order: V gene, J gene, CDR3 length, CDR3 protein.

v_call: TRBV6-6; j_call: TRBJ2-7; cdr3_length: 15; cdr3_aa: CASSYSGQGAYEQYF
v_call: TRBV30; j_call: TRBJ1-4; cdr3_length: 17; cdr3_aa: CAWSGDRRPATNEKLFF
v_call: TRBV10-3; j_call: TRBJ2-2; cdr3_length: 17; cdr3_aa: CAISESAQGRNTGELFF
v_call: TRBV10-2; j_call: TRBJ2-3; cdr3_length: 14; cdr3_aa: CASLYGLGTDTQYF
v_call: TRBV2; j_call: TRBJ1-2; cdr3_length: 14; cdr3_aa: CATRGNSYNYGYTF
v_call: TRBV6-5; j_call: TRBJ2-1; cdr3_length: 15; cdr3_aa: CASSPGTSSYNEQFF
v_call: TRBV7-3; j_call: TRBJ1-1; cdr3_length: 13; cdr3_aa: CASSRGLNTEAFF
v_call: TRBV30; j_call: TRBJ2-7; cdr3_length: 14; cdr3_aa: CAWRRGGGQNEQYF
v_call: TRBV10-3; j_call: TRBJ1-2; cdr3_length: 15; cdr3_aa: CAISASPTDSYGYTF
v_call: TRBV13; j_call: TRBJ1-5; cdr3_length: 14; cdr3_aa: CASSLGQGNQPQHF
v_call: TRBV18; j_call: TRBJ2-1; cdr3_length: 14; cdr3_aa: CASSPGLVTNEQFF
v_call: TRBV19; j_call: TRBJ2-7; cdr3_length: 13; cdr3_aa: CATQGLGPYEQYF
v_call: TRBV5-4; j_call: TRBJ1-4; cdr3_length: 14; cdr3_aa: CASSLDRGNGKLFF
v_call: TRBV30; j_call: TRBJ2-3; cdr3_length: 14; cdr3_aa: CAWSLAGVSDTQYF
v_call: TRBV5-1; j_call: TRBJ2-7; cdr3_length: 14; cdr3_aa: CASSDGGSIYEQYF
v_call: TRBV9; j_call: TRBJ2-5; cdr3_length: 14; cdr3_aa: CASSPRTRRETQYF
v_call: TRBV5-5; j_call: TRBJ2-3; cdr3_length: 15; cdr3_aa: CASSSQKTGGDTQYF
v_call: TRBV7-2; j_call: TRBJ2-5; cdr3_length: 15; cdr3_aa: CASSPAGTTEETQYF
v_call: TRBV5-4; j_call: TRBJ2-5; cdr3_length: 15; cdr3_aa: CASSLNSGGVETQYF
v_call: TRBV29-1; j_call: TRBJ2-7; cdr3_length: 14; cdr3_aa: CSVGPQGATSEQYF
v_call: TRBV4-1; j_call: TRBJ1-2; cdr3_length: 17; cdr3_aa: CASSQGVGTGGFNGYTF
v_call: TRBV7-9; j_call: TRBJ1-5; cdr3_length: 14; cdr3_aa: CASSYEGFNQPQHF
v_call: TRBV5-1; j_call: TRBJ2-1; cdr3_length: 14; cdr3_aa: CASSLGVAGNLQFF
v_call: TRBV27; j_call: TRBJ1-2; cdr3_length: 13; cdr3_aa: CASSLTLVSGYTF
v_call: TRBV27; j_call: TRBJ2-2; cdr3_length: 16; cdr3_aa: CASSPQGLAGTGELFF
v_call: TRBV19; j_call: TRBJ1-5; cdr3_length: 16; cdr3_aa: CASSPATGAINQPQHF
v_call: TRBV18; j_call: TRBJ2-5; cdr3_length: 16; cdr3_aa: CASSPPSGPAKETQYF
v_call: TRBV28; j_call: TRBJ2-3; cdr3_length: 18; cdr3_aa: CASSFPLTSGRSTDTQYF
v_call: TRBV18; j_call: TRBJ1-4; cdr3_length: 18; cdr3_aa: CASSPPVGQGKENEKLFF
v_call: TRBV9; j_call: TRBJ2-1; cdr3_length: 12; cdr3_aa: CASSPGFNEQFF
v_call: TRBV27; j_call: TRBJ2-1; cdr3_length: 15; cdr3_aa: CASTSGVSSYNEQFF
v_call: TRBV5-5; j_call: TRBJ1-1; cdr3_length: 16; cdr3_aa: CASSLVAGFMNTEAFF
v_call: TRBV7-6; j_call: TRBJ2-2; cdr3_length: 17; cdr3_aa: CASSLYVRQGYTGELFF
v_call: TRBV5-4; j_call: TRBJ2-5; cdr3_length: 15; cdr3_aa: CASSLRRGAGETQYF
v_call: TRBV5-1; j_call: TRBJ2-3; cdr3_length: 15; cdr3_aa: CASSLRATGIDTQYF
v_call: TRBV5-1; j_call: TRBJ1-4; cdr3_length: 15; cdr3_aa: CASSWGAANNEKLFF
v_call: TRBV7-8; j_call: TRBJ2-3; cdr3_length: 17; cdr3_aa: CASSVVPRLAGVDTQYF
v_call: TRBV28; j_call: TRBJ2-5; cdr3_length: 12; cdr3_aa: CASTRGLETQYF
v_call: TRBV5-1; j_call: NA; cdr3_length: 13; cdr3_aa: CASSLGYSYEQYF
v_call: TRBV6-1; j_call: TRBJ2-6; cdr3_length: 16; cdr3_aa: CASSEQGASGANVLTF
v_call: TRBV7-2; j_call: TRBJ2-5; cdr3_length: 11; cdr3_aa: CASGLRETQYF
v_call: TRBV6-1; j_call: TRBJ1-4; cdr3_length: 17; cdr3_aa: CASSEVGLRGPYEKLFF
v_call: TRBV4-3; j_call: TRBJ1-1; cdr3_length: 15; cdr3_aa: CASSQDLVGREGAFF
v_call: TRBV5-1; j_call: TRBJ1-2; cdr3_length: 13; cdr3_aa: CASSFETGYGYTF
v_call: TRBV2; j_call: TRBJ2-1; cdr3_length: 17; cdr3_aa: CASSEYPHGTATNEQFF
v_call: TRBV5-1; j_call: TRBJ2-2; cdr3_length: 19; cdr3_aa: CASSPQGGNLQLNTGELFF